This TCR beta chain was observed in a study of T cell responses to AZD1222 COVID-19 vaccine (dated by TCRdb to the early 2020s). Regarding the complete study: AZD1222 recipients given second doses at about 4 weeks or at about 12 weeks were pooled, since spike-specific TCR depth and breadth were not found to differ between the two schedules. TCR sequencing covered some 240 trial participants: approximately 200 given two doses of AZD1222 and about 26 given two doses of MenACWY control vaccine. Trial participants were enrolled by age into 18-55, 56-69 and 70-plus year subgroups, with around 140, 26 and 57 TCR-sequenced participants respectively.

Germline trimming: 4 bases from V, 0 bases from J; junction bases outside gene matches: 3. From its cysteine to its phenylalanine, the CDR3 spans 15 amino acids. Only the CDR3 DNA stays, 45 bases, in frame from base 1. Looking up the germline V gene yields CDR1 SGHAT and CDR2 FQNNGV. To note about this clone: There is no known antigen for this receptor. Base quality data are lacking; no much larger clone is found one base away.

Findings and caveats that apply to the study as a whole: Participants were mostly white British, with more females than males. The authors suggested clonal diversity may have been underestimated. Nearly half of unique spike-specific TCRs reportedly recognized epitopes outside regions mutated in the B.1.351 and B.1.1.7 variants. After two AZD1222 doses, both the breadth and the depth of spike-specific TCRs were significantly higher than at day 0 and than in MenACWY recipients. The whole spike protein was spanned by vaccine-associated CD4 TCRs, and dominant responses were seen in regions 160-218 and 743-854. The 56-69-year group was small, and its depth increase did not reach significance, likely because of low power. Conclusions about previously exposed vaccinees are limited, since just a handful of AZD1222 recipients were seropositive for SARS-CoV-2 at baseline. Because no samples from the day 14 peak response were available, repertoires could be characterized only after the peak T cell response.

Taken with the paper, the label for time point translates to: baseline before first vaccination. Vaccinee samples were obtained from the UK trials COV001 and COV002, which included a single-blind randomized controlled phase 2/3 trial of AZD1222 (ChAdOx1 nCoV-19) in healthy adults. For TCRbeta chain sequencing, PBMC samples from trial participants were taken at day 0 and at day 28 after the second dose. The CDR3 regions of human TCRbeta chains were subjected to immunosequencing. The study's processing was this. TCRs in the repertoires were matched against a reference library of SARS-CoV-2-specific TCRs that had been generated with the MIRA antigen-specificity platform. Breadth meant the fraction of unique TCRs that were SARS-CoV-2-associated, whereas depth meant the fraction of total T cells that were SARS-CoV-2-associated. Each spike-specific TCR was assigned to its reactive spike region and to a CD4 or CD8 class using the MIRA data. Log10-transformed breadth and depth values were compared by one-way ANOVA with Sidak's multiple comparisons tests. This is the immuneACCESS table as TCRdb keeps it, with only in-frame sequences that have V and J called. A part of the clones is gone; compared with another copy, unresolved V genes explain less than half, and the rest is unexplained. V and J calls and clone size are those listed in that table; D and trimming were worked out from the DNA. Within this sample are 150,000 or so clones, with around 93% of them counted one time only. Of the sample, approximately 4.8% falls within the top ten clones.

The origin of this receptor is an adult in good health. Recombination connected TRBV11-2 to TRBJ1-3; 7 central bases correspond to TRBD1. This material consisted of peripheral blood, taken on day 0 of AZD1222 vaccination. The nucleotide sequence is given as TGTGCCAGCAGCTCGGGACAGTCCTCTGGAAACACCATATATTTT. It encodes CASSSGQSSGNTIYF.